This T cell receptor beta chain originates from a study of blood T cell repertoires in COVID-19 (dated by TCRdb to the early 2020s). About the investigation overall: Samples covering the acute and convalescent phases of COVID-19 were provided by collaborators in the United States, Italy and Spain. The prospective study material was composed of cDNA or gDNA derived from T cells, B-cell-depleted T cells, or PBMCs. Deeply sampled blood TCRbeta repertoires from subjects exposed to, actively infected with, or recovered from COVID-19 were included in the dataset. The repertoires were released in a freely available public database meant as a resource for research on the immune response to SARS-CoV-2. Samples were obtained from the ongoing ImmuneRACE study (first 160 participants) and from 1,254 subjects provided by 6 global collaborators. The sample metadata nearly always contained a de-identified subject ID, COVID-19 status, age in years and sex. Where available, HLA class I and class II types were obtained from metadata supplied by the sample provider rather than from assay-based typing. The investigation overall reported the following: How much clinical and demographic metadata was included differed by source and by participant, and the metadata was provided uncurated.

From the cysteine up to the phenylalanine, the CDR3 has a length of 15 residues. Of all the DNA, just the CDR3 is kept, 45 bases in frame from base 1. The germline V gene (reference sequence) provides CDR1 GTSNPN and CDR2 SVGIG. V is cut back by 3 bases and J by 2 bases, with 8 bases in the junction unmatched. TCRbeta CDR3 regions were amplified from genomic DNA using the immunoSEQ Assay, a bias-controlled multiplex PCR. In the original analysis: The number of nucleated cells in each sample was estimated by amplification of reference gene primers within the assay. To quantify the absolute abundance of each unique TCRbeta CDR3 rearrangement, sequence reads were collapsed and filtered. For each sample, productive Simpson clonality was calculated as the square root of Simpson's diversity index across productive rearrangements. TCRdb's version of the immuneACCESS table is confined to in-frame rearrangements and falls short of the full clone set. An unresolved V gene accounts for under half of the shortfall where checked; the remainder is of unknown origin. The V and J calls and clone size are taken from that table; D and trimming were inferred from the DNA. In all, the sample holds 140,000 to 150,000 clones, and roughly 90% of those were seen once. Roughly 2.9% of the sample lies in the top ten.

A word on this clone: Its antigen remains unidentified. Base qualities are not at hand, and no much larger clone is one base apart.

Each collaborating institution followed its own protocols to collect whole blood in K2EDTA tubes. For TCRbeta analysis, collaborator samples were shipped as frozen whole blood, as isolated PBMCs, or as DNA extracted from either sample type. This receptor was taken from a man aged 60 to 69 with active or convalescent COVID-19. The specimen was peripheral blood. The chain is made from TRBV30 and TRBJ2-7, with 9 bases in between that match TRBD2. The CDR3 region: CAWRTSGRSAYEQYF. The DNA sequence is TGTGCCTGGAGGACGAGCGGGAGGTCTGCCTACGAGCAGTACTTC.